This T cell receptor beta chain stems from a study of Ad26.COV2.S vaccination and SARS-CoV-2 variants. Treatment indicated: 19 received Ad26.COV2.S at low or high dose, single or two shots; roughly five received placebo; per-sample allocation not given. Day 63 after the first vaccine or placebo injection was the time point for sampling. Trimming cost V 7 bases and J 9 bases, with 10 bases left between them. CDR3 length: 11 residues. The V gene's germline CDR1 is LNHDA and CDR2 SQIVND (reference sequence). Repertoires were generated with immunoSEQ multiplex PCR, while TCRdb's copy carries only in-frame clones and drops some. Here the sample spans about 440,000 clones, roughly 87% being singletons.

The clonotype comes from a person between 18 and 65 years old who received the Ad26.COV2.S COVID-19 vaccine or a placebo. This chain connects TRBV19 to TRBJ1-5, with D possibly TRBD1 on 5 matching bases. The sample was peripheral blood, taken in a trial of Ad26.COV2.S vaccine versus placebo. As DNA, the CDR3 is TGTGCCAGTACCAATGGGGGGCCCCAGCATTTT. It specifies CASTNGGPQHF.